This TCR beta chain was observed in a study of cytomegalovirus exposure and HLA in healthy donors. The CDR3 has 18 residues. J was trimmed by 0 bases and V by 2 bases; bases with no gene match: 8. CDR1 and CDR2 (germline): SEHNR, FQNEAQ (reference sequence). Details on this clone: The target antigen is unknown.

PCR amplification relied on 60 Vbeta primers (plus 13 Jbeta primers). TCRdb keeps only in-frame clones here, not all; method: immunoSEQ multiplex PCR. The profile shows just over 150,000 clones, about 80% of them singletons. Regarding the study as a whole: CMV antigen specificity of three CMV-associated chains was confirmed in vitro. It was in a later analysis that TCR association rates were seen to vary by HLA locus, highest for DRB1 and lowest for HLA-C.

Sequenced: PBMCs. This chain joins TRBV7-9 and TRBJ2-4; TRBD2 matches at 9 bases. This receptor was obtained from a woman between 50 and 59 years old in good health and CMV-seropositive. In DNA, the CDR3 is TGTGCCAGCAGCTTACTCGCGGGGGGGCTTCTAGCCAAAAACATTCAGTACTTC. Translating it yields CASSLLAGGLLAKNIQYF.